Below, one T cell receptor (beta chain) is given with its context. What it binds is not known. These data belong to a study of T cell responses to AZD1222 COVID-19 vaccine. Study-wide findings and caveats: Spike-specific TCR repertoires showed rising breadth and depth after two AZD1222 doses. Unmutated variant regions are reportedly the target of nearly half of TCRs that are spike-specific.

The data were produced by immunoSEQ multiplex PCR, yet TCRdb's version contains in-frame clones alone and is incomplete. Seen here are some 99,000 clones, about 90% observed once, and the top ten hold roughly 15%. This CDR3 spans 17 amino acids. Unmatched junction bases numbered 9, after V lost 3 bases and J lost 5 bases. Germline lookup yields CDR1 KGHSH and CDR2 LQKENI. Material: peripheral blood, obtained 28 days after the second AZD1222 dose. This receptor was obtained from an adult who received the AZD1222 COVID-19 vaccine. The chain couples TRBV18 to TRBJ2-2; 10 bases match TRBD1. The CDR3 DNA is TGTGCCAGCTCACCGGCCTCGACAGGGGGCTATACCGGGGAGCTGTTTTTT. Its protein is CASSPASTGGYTGELFF.